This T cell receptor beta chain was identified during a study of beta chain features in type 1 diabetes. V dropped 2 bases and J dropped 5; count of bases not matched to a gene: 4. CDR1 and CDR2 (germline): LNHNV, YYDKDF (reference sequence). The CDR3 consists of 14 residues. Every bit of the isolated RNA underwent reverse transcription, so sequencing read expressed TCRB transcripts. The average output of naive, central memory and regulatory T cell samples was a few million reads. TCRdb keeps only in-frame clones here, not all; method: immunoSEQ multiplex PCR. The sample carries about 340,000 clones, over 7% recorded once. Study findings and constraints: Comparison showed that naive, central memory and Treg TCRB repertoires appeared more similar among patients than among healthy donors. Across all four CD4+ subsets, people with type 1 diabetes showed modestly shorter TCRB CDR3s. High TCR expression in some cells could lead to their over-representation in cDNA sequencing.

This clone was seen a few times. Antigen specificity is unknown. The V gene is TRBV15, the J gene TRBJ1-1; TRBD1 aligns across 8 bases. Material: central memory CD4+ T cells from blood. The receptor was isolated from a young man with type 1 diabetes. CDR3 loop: CATSRPTGVTEAFF. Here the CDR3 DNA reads TGTGCCACCAGCAGACCGACAGGGGTGACTGAAGCTTTCTTT.